The 28 T cell receptor beta chains given below trace back to one sample, sequenced in a study of CD8 T cells in ankylosing spondylitis. TCRdb used MiXCR to reprocess the 5' RACE reads, holding one entry per CDR3 protein. This table has 35,000 to 40,000 distinct CDR3 sequences, 16% appearing once. The specimen was blood. The receptors here all came from a male donor with ankylosing spondylitis or in good health (not recorded which).

The chain uses TRBV18 and TRBJ2-2; no clear D gene. The germline gives CDR1 KGHSH, CDR2 LQKENI. The V end lost 2 bases, the J end lost 1 base, and 8 bases lay between the germline ends. The CDR3 has 15 residues. CDR3: CASSPVRRNTGELFF. The CDR3 bases are TGTGCCAGCTCACCAGTTCGGCGGAACACCGGGGAGCTGTTTTTT.

This clonotype has only a few counts. The rearrangement uses TRBV5-1 and TRBJ2-3, with TRBD2 matching over 9 bases. CDR1 is SGHRS, CDR2 YFSETQ, per germline. After removal of 0 bases from V and 4 bases from J, the junction contained 3 bases not matched to a gene. The CDR3 covers 15 residues. The CDR3 bases are TGCGCCAGCAGCTTGGAGAGCGGGAGGTCAGATACGCAGTATTTT. Its translation: CASSLESGRSDTQYF.

The CDR3 region is CASSRRQTYEQYF. CDR3 in DNA: TGTGCCAGCAGTCGCCGACAGACCTACGAGCAGTACTTC. The chain is built from TRBV6-5 and TRBJ2-7, with D perhaps matching TRBD1 (5 bases). V was shortened by 5 bases and J by 2 bases, with 10 bases between the two germline ends. The CDR3 extends over 13 amino acids. The germline CDR1 and CDR2 sequences are MNHEY and SVGAGI.

The chain uses TRBV6-2 or TRBV6-3 and TRBJ2-2; 11 bases map to TRBD1. Germline V gives CDR1 MNHEY, CDR2 SVGEGT. The CDR3 consists of 15 residues. V lost 5 bases to trimming and J lost 3 bases; unmatched junction nucleotides: 2. CDR3: CASSTGQGDTGELFF. The CDR3 nucleotides are TGTGCCAGCAGTACGGGACAGGGGGACACCGGGGAGCTGTTTTTT.

The chain recombines TRBV7-2 with TRBJ2-6; no clear D. V lost 2 bases and J 4 bases, leaving 3 bases between the germline ends. CDR3 length: 13 residues. Germline CDR1 SGHTA, CDR2 FQGNSA. The CDR3 DNA reads as TGTGCCAGCAGCTTAAGGGGGGCCAACGTCCTGACTTTC. Encoded protein: CASSLRGANVLTF.

This clonotype was observed many times. The chain employs TRBV5-1 and TRBJ2-3; tentative D call: TRBD2 (6 bases). The CDR3 covers 15 residues. Per germline, CDR1 SGHRS and CDR2 YFSETQ. Trimming left V 1 base short and J 2 bases short, with 11 bases between. The CDR3 sequence: CASSLNPSATDTQYF. CDR3 nucleotide sequence: TGCGCCAGCAGCTTGAATCCTAGCGCCACAGATACGCAGTATTTT.

This clonotype was seen repeatedly, ten times or more. For the CDR3, the DNA is TGTGCCAGCAGCCAAGACAGGGCGAGCTACGAGCAGTACTTC. It specifies CASSQDRASYEQYF. The chain joins TRBV12-3 or TRBV12-4 to TRBJ2-7; 7 bases align to TRBD1. The CDR3 spans 14 residues. The trim removed 6 bases at V and 3 bases at J, leaving 8 bases unmatched.

This clonotype was counted only a few times. The rearrangement uses TRBV29-1 and TRBJ2-7; a possible D gene is TRBD1 (6 bases). The CDR3 covers 14 residues. Germline CDR1 SQVTM, CDR2 ANQGSEA. Trimming removed 7 bases from V and 0 bases from J, with 16 bases in between. As DNA, the CDR3 is TGCAGCGATTATATTCGGGACAACTCCTACGAGCAGTACTTC. This sequence encodes CSDYIRDNSYEQYF.

This clonotype has more than one count but fewer than ten. The rearrangement uses TRBV10-3 and TRBJ2-3; 10 positions agree with TRBD2. Trimming at V came to 6 bases and at J to 0 bases, leaving 3 bases not matched to a gene. Germline V gives CDR1 ENHRY, CDR2 SYGVKD. CDR3 size: 15 residues. CDR3 in amino acids: CAIRATSGSTDTQYF. The CDR3 DNA sequence: TGTGCCATCAGAGCGACTAGCGGGAGCACAGATACGCAGTATTTT.

The rearrangement links TRBV5-1 to TRBJ2-2; 9 bases agree with TRBD1. Germline CDR1 is SGHRS and CDR2 is YFSETQ. This CDR3 is 15 amino acids long. The trim removed 3 bases at V and 7 bases at J, leaving 7 bases unmatched. The CDR3 sequence is CASSSLGTGSGELFF. The CDR3 bases are TGCGCCAGCAGCTCCTTAGGGACAGGGAGCGGGGAGCTGTTTTTT.

This clonotype was picked up a small number of times. V usage is TRBV29-1 and J usage is TRBJ2-1; D possibly matches TRBD1 or TRBD2 (6 bases each). This CDR3 comprises 14 residues. The V end lost 4 bases, the J end lost 1 base, and 11 bases lay between the germline ends. Germline-derived CDR1 and CDR2 are SQVTM and ANQGSEA. CDR3 in DNA: TGCAGCGTTGTTAGGGGGGTATCCTACAATGAGCAGTTCTTC. Residues: CSVVRGVSYNEQFF.

The chain links TRBV20-1 to TRBJ2-7; weak D call: TRBD2 (5 bases). CDR1 DFQATT and CDR2 SNEGSKA come from the germline V gene (reference sequence). The CDR3 sequence is 11 residues long. With 5 bases removed from V and 7 bases from J, the gap between germline ends came to 12 bases. The CDR3 DNA reads as TGCAGTGCTGAGACTCGGGGTGAGCAGTACTTC. This gives the protein CSAETRGEQYF.

This clonotype occurred a few times. The rearrangement joins TRBV27 to TRBJ1-2, with TRBD1 as a possible D gene (6 bases). Germline assignment: CDR1 MNHEY and CDR2 SMNVEV (reference sequence). V was cut by 3 bases and J by 2 bases, with 7 bases left in between. The length of the CDR3 is 13 residues. CDR3 amino acids: CASSFDRNYGYTF. The CDR3 DNA is TGTGCCAGCAGTTTCGACAGGAACTATGGCTACACCTTC.

The table lists this clonotype with a few counts. The V gene is TRBV20-1, the J gene TRBJ2-4; D gene unclear. V was cut by 0 bases and J by 1 base, with 10 bases left in between. The germline gives CDR1 DFQATT, CDR2 SNEGSKA (reference sequence). This CDR3 comprises 15 residues. The CDR3, as DNA: TGCAGTGCTAGAGACGGAACAGTGGCCAAAAACATTCAGTACTTC. Amino acids: CSARDGTVAKNIQYF.

The rearrangement joins TRBV19 to TRBJ2-2; D gene unclear. Deletions cut 4 bases from V and 6 bases from J, with 6 bases between. CDR1 and CDR2 (germline): LNHDA, SQIVND (reference sequence). The length of the CDR3 is 12 residues. The chain's CDR3 is CASSTVPGELFF. The CDR3 DNA reads TGTGCCAGTAGTACCGTCCCCGGGGAGCTGTTTTTT. The full variable domain, with the rest looked up from reference TRBV19 and TRBJ2-2, is DGGITQSPKYLFRKEGQNVTLSCEQNLNHDAMYWYRQDPGQGLRLIYYSQIVNDFQKGDIAEGYSVSREKKESFPLTVTSAQKNPTAFYLCASSTVPGELFFGEGSRLTVL.

This clonotype was counted only a few times. V and J are TRBV7-9 and TRBJ2-1; no clear D. The CDR3 loop spans 15 amino acids. Germline assignment: CDR1 SEHNR and CDR2 FQNEAQ (reference sequence). Deletions cut 5 bases from V and 7 bases from J, with 18 bases between. The CDR3 DNA reads as TGTGCCAGCAGCCAAGGACGGAATCCAGCAAATGAGCAGTTCTTC. Translating it yields CASSQGRNPANEQFF.

The chain combines TRBV20-1 with TRBJ2-7; 10 bases fit TRBD1. Germline CDR1 DFQATT, CDR2 SNEGSKA (reference sequence). The CDR3 runs to 10 residues. The CDR3 region has the DNA TGCAGTGCGAGACCGGGACAGGGGAACGTC. Protein product: CSARPGQGNV.

This chain uses TRBV20-1 with TRBJ2-2; the D is unclear. V was shortened by 3 bases and J by 1 base, with 3 bases between the two germline ends. The CDR3 totals 12 residues. In germline, CDR1 is DFQATT, CDR2 SNEGSKA (reference sequence). The CDR3 DNA follows: TGCAGTGCTAGCGGGAACACCGGGGAGCTGTTTTTT. Translation gives CSASGNTGELFF.

This chain links TRBV12-3 or TRBV12-4 with TRBJ2-2; the match to TRBD1 covers 7 bases. The length of the CDR3 is 15 residues. The ends lost 2 bases at V and 2 bases at J; junction bases unmatched: 2. Written as DNA, the CDR3 is TGTGCCAGCAGTTTAAGACAGGGTAACACCGGGGAGCTGTTTTTT. It specifies CASSLRQGNTGELFF.

This clonotype turned up a few times. The chain joins TRBV12-3 or TRBV12-4 to TRBJ2-1; TRBD2 matches 14 bases. Trimming removed 6 bases from V and 4 bases from J; junction bases left unmatched: 2. The CDR3 totals 15 residues. The CDR3 region is CASRTSGGVYNEQFF. In DNA, the CDR3 is TGTGCCAGCAGGACTAGCGGGGGGGTATACAATGAGCAGTTCTTC.

The V and J genes are TRBV5-8 and TRBJ2-3; 12 bases agree with TRBD1. V lost 4 bases and J lost 5; bases outside the gene matches: 5. The CDR3 has 15 amino acids. CDR1 is SGHTS and CDR2 is YDEGEE in the germline V gene. CDR3 sequence: CASSTGTGGLDTQYF. The CDR3 DNA is TGTGCCAGCAGCACCGGGACAGGGGGCTTAGATACGCAGTATTTT. Supplemented by reference TRBV5-8 and TRBJ2-3, the full variable domain reads EAGVTQSPTHLIKTRGQQATLRCSPISGHTSVYWYQQALGLGLQFLLWYDEGEERNRGNFPPRFSGRQFPNYSSELNVNALELEDSALYLCASSTGTGGLDTQYFGPGTRLTVL.

This chain joins TRBV29-1 and TRBJ1-4; 8 bases map to TRBD1. The germline V gene has CDR1 SQVTM and CDR2 ANQGSEA. Losses at the gene ends were 0 bases for V and 7 bases for J; bases not matched to a gene: 10. CDR3 length equals 16 residues. Here the CDR3 DNA reads TGCAGCGTTGAAGATCTTCAGACAGGGGAGGCTGAAAAACTGTTTTTT. Amino acid sequence: CSVEDLQTGEAEKLFF.

This chain joins TRBV7-9 and TRBJ2-5; tentative D call: TRBD1 (6 bases). From germline, CDR1 is SEHNR and CDR2 FQNEAQ (reference sequence). Deletions cut 8 bases from V and 0 bases from J, with 13 bases between. The CDR3 is 14 amino acids. CDR3 nucleotides: TGTGCCAGCGGGCTTACAGGGTACCAAGAGACCCAGTACTTC. As protein: CASGLTGYQETQYF.

In this sample, this clonotype turned up a few times. The V and J genes are TRBV12-5 and TRBJ2-2, with 8 bases identical to TRBD1. In germline, CDR1 is LGHNT, CDR2 FRNRAP. The V gene end was trimmed by 10 bases and the J gene end by 0 bases; junction bases not matched to a gene: 4. CDR3 size: 14 residues. CDR3 bases: TGTGCTACCAGACAGGGGACGAACACCGGGGAGCTGTTTTTT. Translating it yields CATRQGTNTGELFF. Full variable domain (remainder filled in from reference TRBV12-5 and TRBJ2-2): DARVTQTPRHKVTEMGQEVTMRCQPILGHNTVFWYRQTMMQGLELLAYFRNRAPLDDSGMPKDRFSAEMPDATLATLKIQPSEPRDSAVYFCATRQGTNTGELFFGEGSRLTVL.

This clonotype was found a few times. J is TRBJ2-7 and V is TRBV5-1; the D is unclear. The ends were cut back, 0 bases at V and 5 bases at J, with 3 bases in the middle. CDR1 is SGHRS, CDR2 YFSETQ, per germline. The CDR3 loop spans 11 amino acids. The CDR3, as DNA: TGCGCCAGCAGCTTGGAGAACGAGCAGTACTTC. Translation: CASSLENEQYF.

As DNA, the CDR3 is TGTGCCAGCAGGAGGGGACGGAATAATGAAAAACTGTTTTTT. Translated: CASRRGRNNEKLFF. The chain is built from TRBV4-2 and TRBJ1-4; a weak D match, TRBD1 (5 bases). Germline CDR1 reads LGHNA; CDR2 reads YNFKEQ. V dropped 6 bases and J dropped 4 bases, with 12 bases sitting between them. The CDR3 length is 14 residues.

The chain employs TRBV3-1 and TRBJ2-6; D gene ambiguous. Between the trimmed V and J ends, which lost 4 bases and 0 bases, there was a span of 7 bases. Germline V gene sequence: CDR1 LGHDT, CDR2 YNNKEL (reference sequence). CDR3 length equals 15 residues. This CDR3 reads CASSLQSSGANVLTF. The CDR3 nucleotides read TGTGCCAGCAGCCTCCAGAGCTCTGGGGCCAACGTCCTGACTTTC.

The sample holds a few counts of this clonotype. This chain joins TRBV5-1 and TRBJ1-5; possible D gene TRBD1, 6 bases. Trimming left V 4 bases short and J 7 bases short, with 12 bases between. Per the germline V gene, CDR1 is SGHRS and CDR2 is YFSETQ. This CDR3 is built from 13 residues. The chain's CDR3 is CASSPQGGQPQHF. The CDR3 bases are TGCGCCAGCAGCCCACAGGGAGGGCAGCCCCAGCATTTT.